A single sample is the source of the 11 T cell receptor beta chains below, sequenced in a study of CD8 T cells in acute hepatitis C reinfection. The time point: naive CD8 control sorted from an acute-time-point sample. Clones were sequenced by immunoSEQ multiplex PCR, and TCRdb holds only the in-frame ones, with some missing. The sample holds some 40,000 clones; about 87% are singletons and the top ten take roughly 0.51%. The sample was naive CD8+ T cells from PBMCs. These receptors were obtained from a man aged 30 to 39 with chronic hepatitis C.

This clone has only a few counts. The chain links TRBV4-3 to TRBJ2-2; no firm D call. This CDR3 comprises 12 residues. Germline loops: CDR1 LGHNA, CDR2 YSLEER. V was trimmed by 1 base and J by 8 bases, leaving 5 bases between them. The CDR3 DNA follows: TGCGCCAGCAGCCAAGTCCTAGGGGAGCTGTTTTTT. It yields the protein CASSQVLGELFF.

The CDR3 sequence: CASSELVAGEMNEQFF. The CDR3 coding sequence is TGTGCCAGCAGTGAATTGGTAGCGGGAGAGATGAATGAGCAGTTCTTC. The chain carries TRBV25-1 and TRBJ2-1; 9 positions agree with TRBD2. The V segment lost 1 base and the J segment 7 bases; nucleotides outside the gene matches: 8. The CDR3 runs to 16 residues. The germline gives CDR1 MGHDK, CDR2 SYGVNS.

V and J are TRBV7-9 and TRBJ1-1, with D perhaps TRBD1 (5 bases). Germline V CDR1 and CDR2: SEHNR, FQNEAQ (reference sequence). V was pared by 1 base and J by 3 bases, with 15 bases between. This CDR3 comprises 16 residues. The CDR3 reads CASSLVGGVVDTEAFF. The CDR3 DNA reads TGTGCCAGCAGCTTAGTGGGGGGAGTGGTGGACACTGAAGCTTTCTTT.

The chain uses TRBV4-1 and TRBJ2-5; 8 bases map to TRBD2. The DNA end is a closer match to TRBJ2-7, so the J assignment may be wrong. In germline, CDR1 is MGHRA, CDR2 YSYEKL. The CDR3 is 15 residues long. In DNA, the CDR3 is TGCGCCAGCAGCCAAGTGGCGGGGGGTTCGTACGAGCAGTACTTC. Protein product: CASSQVAGGSYEQYF.

The rearrangement links TRBV9 to TRBJ1-6, with D maybe TRBD1 (5 bases). Germline assignment: CDR1 SGDLS and CDR2 YYNGEE. This CDR3 comprises 15 residues. V lost 0 bases, J lost 10 bases, and 14 bases lay in between. CDR3 region: CASSVAGGSGSPLHF. The CDR3 nucleotides read TGTGCCAGCAGCGTAGCGGGGGGAAGTGGCTCACCCCTCCACTTT.

The genes are TRBV7-2 and TRBJ1-1; D possibly corresponds to TRBD1 (5 bases). There are 13 residues in the CDR3. Trimming stripped 1 base from V and 3 bases from J, with 6 bases between. The germline V gene encodes CDR1 SGHTA and CDR2 FQGNSA. The CDR3 reads CASSLVGDTEAFF. The CDR3, as DNA: TGTGCCAGCAGCTTAGTGGGGGACACTGAAGCTTTCTTT.

This chain connects TRBV4-1 to TRBJ2-2; 8 bases map to TRBD1. J was trimmed by 9 bases and V by 2 bases; bases with no gene match: 8. Germline CDR1 MGHRA, CDR2 YSYEKL. The CDR3 extends over 15 amino acids. The CDR3 coding sequence is TGCGCCAGCAGCCAACCCACCAGGACAGGGAGGGAGCTGTTTTTT. Protein sequence: CASSQPTRTGRELFF.

The rearrangement joins TRBV11-2 to TRBJ2-6; D remains unclear. Germline V CDR1 and CDR2: SGHAT, FQNNGV. This CDR3 has 15 amino acids. Trimming removed 5 bases from V and 1 base from J, with 9 bases in between. Here the CDR3 reads CASSELRSGANVLTF. The CDR3 nucleotides are TGTGCCAGCAGCGAACTCCGGTCTGGGGCCAACGTCCTGACTTTC.

The chain links TRBV5-1 to TRBJ1-2, with unresolved D. Trimming removed 1 base from V and 4 bases from J, with 14 bases in between. This CDR3 is 15 amino acids long. Germline CDR1 and CDR2: SGHRS and YFSETQ. CDR3 sequence reads: CASSLRGAAIYGYTF. CDR3 in DNA: TGCGCCAGCAGCTTGCGGGGTGCAGCAATCTATGGCTACACCTTC.

V and J are TRBV5-1 and TRBJ2-2, with D perhaps matching TRBD1 or TRBD2 (5 bases each). CDR1 and CDR2 (germline): SGHRS, YFSETQ. This CDR3 is 14 amino acids long. Trimming removed 6 bases from V and 0 bases from J, with 9 bases in between. The CDR3 loop is CASNMGANTGELFF. The CDR3 DNA is TGCGCCAGCAATATGGGGGCGAACACCGGGGAGCTGTTTTTT.

This sequence joins TRBV19 and TRBJ2-3; 7 nucleotides match TRBD2. This CDR3 is 15 amino acids long. Germline trimming cut 5 bases from V and 0 bases from J; bases unmatched to any gene: 5. Per the germline V gene, CDR1 is LNHDA and CDR2 is SQIVND (reference sequence). CDR3 bases: TGTGCCAGTAGTCACCGGGGGGTTAGCACAGATACGCAGTATTTT. This codes for CASSHRGVSTDTQYF.